This TCR beta chain was identified during a study of blood T cell repertoires in COVID-19. Whole-study context: Whether acute or convalescent, the COVID-19 samples came from the United States, Italy and Spain. T cells, B-cell-depleted T cells, or PBMCs supplied cDNA or gDNA.

Germline V gene lookup returns CDR1 KGHSH and CDR2 LQKENI. Trimming shortened V by 3 bases and J by 7 bases, and 10 bases separated the two germline ends. The CDR3 totals 12 residues. Under the authors' procedure: Reference gene primers were amplified, and this amplification served to estimate nucleated cell counts. Sequencing used immunoSEQ multiplex PCR; TCRdb keeps in-frame clones, though not all of them. V, J and clone size are taken as reported in that table, and D and trimming were inferred from the DNA itself. The sample has some 120,000 clones; around four fifths are singletons. This clone has more than one count but fewer than ten.

The sequenced material came from peripheral blood. This clonotype originated in a woman aged 70 to 79 with acute or convalescent COVID-19. The V call is TRBV18, the J call TRBJ2-7; a weak D match, TRBD1 (5 bases). CDR3 sequence reads: CASSPSAGEQYF. As DNA, the CDR3 is TGTGCCAGCTCACCGTCCGCAGGGGAGCAGTACTTC.